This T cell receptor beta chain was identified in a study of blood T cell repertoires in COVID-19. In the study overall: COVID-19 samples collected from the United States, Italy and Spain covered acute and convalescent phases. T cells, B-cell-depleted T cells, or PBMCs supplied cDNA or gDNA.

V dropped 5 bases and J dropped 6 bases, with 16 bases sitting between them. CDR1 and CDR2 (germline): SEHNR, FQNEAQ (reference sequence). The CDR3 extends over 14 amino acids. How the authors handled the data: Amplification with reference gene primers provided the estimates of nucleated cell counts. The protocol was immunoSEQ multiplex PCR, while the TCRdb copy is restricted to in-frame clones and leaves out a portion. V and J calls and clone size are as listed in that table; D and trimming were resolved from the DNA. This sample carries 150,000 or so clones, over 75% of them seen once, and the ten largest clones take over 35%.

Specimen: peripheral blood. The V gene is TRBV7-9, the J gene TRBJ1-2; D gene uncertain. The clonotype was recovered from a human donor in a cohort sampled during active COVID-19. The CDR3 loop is CASSTTSGSDGYTF. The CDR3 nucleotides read TGTGCCAGCAGCACAACGTCGGGGAGCGATGGCTACACCTTC.